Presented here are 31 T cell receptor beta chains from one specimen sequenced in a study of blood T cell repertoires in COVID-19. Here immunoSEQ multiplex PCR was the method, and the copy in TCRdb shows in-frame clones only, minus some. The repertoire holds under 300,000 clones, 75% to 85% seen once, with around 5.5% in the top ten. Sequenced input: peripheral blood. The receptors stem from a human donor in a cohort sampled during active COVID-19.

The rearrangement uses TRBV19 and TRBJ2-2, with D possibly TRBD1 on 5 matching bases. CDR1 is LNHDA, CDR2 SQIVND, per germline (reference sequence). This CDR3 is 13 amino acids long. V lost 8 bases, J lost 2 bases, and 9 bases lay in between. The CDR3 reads CASYTGNTGELFF. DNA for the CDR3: TGTGCCAGTTATACAGGCAACACCGGGGAGCTGTTTTTT. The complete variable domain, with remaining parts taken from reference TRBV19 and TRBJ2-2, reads DGGITQSPKYLFRKEGQNVTLSCEQNLNHDAMYWYRQDPGQGLRLIYYSQIVNDFQKGDIAEGYSVSREKKESFPLTVTSAQKNPTAFYLCASYTGNTGELFFGEGSRLTVL.

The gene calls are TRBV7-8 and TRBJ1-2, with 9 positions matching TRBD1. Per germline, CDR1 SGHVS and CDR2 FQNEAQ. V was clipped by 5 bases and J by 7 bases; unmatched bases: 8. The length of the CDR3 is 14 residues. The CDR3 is CASSLGDRASGYTF. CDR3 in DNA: TGTGCCAGCAGCCTCGGGGACAGGGCGAGTGGCTACACCTTC. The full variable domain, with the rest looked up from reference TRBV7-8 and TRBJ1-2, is GAGVSQSPRYKVAKRGQDVALRCDPISGHVSLFWYQQALGQGPEFLTYFQNEAQLDKSGLPSDRFFAERPEGSVSTLKIQRTQQEDSAVYLCASSLGDRASGYTFGSGTRLTVV.

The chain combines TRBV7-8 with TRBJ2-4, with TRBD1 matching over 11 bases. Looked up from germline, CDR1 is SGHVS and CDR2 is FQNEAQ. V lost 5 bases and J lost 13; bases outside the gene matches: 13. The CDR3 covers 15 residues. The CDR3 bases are TGTGCCAGCAGCCCTGGACAGGGGGCTAGACGGGGGCAGTACTTC. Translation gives CASSPGQGARRGQYF.

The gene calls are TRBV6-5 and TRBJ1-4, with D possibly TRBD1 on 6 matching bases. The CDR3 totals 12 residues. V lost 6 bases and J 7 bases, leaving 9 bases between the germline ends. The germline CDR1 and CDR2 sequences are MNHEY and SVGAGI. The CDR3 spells CASSHRAEKLFF. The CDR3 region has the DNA TGTGCCAGCAGCCACAGGGCTGAAAAACTGTTTTTT.

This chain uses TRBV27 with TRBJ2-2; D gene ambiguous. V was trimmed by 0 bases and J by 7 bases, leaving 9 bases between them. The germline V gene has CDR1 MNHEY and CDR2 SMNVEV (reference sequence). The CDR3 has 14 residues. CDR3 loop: CASSLSQAFGELFF. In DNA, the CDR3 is TGTGCCAGCAGTTTATCCCAGGCGTTCGGGGAGCTGTTTTTT.

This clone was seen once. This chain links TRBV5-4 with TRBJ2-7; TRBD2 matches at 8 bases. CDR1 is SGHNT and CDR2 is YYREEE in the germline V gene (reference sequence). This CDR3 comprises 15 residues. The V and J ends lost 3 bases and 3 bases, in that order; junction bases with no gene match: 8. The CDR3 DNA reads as TGTGCCAGCAGCTCCGGGACTAGGGGGATCTACGAGCAGTACTTC. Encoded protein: CASSSGTRGIYEQYF.

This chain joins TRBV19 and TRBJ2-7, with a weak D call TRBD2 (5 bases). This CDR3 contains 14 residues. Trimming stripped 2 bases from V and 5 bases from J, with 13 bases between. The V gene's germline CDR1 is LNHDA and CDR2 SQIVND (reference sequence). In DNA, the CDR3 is TGTGCCAGTAGTATACTTTTGAGCGGCAACGAGCAGTACTTC. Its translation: CASSILLSGNEQYF.

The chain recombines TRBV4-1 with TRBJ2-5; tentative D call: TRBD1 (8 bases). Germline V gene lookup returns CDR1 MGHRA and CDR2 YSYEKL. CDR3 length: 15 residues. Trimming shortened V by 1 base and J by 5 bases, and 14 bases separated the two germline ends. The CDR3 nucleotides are TGCGCCAGCAGCCAAGTAGACAGGGGAGGGGAGACCCAGTACTTC. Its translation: CASSQVDRGGETQYF.

The CDR3 DNA reads as TGTGCCAGCAGCCAAGGGGTCACAGATACGCAGTATTTT. Translation: CASSQGVTDTQYF. The V call is TRBV7-9, the J call TRBJ2-3; D perhaps matches TRBD1 (5 bases). Germline CDR1 SEHNR, CDR2 FQNEAQ (reference sequence). This CDR3 spans 13 amino acids. The germline V and J ends were trimmed by 5 bases and 2 bases, with 8 bases remaining between them.

The CDR3 region is CASSRTGLIGAFF. In nucleotides, the CDR3 is TGTGCCAGCTCACGGACTGGACTGATAGGTGCTTTCTTT. The chain recombines TRBV18 with TRBJ1-1; D is unclear. V dropped 4 bases and J dropped 11 bases, with 17 bases sitting between them. Germline V CDR1 and CDR2: KGHSH, LQKENI. The CDR3 extends over 13 amino acids.

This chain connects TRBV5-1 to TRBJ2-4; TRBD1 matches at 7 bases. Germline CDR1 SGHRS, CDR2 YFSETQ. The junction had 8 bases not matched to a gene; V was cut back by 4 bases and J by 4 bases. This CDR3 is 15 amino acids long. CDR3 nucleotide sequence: TGCGCCAGCAGCCGAGAACCACAGGGGAAAAACATTCAGTACTTC. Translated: CASSREPQGKNIQYF.

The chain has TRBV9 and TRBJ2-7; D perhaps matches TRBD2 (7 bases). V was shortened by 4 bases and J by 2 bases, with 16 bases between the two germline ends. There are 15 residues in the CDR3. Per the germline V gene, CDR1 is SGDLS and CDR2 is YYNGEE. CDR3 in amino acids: CASSPRGAGPYEQYF. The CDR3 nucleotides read TGTGCCAGCAGCCCCCGGGGGGCGGGACCCTACGAGCAGTACTTC.

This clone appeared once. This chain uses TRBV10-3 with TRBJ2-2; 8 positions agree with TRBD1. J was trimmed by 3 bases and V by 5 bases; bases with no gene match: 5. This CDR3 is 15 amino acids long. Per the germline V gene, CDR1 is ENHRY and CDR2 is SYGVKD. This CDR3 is CAISRQGSDTGELFF. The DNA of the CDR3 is TGTGCCATCAGTAGACAGGGGAGTGACACCGGGGAGCTGTTTTTT.

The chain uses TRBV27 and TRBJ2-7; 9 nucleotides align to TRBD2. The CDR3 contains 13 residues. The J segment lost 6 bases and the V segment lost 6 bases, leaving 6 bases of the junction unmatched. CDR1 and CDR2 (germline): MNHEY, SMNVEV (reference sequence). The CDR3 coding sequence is TGTGCCAGCAGAAGGGCGGGAGGGCCCGAGCAGTACTTC. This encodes CASRRAGGPEQYF.

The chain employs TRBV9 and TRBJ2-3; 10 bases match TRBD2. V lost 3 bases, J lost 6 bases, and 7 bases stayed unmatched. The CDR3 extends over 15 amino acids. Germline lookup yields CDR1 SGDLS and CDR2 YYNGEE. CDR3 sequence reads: CASSAAGTSVDTQYF. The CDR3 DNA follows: TGTGCCAGCAGCGCCGCCGGGACTAGCGTTGATACGCAGTATTTT.

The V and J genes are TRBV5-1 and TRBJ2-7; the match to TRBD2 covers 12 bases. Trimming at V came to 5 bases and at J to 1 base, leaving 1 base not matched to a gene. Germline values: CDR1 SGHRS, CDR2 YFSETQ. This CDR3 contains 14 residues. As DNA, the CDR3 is TGCGCCAGCAGGACTAGCGGGAGTTCCTACGAGCAGTACTTC. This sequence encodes CASRTSGSSYEQYF. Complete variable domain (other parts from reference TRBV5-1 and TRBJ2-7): KAGVTQTPRYLIKTRGQQVTLSCSPISGHRSVSWYQQTPGQGLQFLFEYFSETQRNKGNFPGRFSGRQFSNSRSEMNVSTLELGDSALYLCASRTSGSSYEQYFGPGTRLTVT.

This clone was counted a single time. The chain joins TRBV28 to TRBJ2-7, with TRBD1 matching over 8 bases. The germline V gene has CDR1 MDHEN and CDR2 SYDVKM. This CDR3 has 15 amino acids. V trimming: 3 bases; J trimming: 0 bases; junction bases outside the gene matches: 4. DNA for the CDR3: TGTGCCAGCAGTTTCGGGACAGGCATCTCCTACGAGCAGTACTTC. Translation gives CASSFGTGISYEQYF. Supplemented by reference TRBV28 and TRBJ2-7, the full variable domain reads DVKVTQSSRYLVKRTGEKVFLECVQDMDHENMFWYRQDPGLGLRLIYFSYDVKMKEKGDIPEGYSVSREKKERFSLILESASTNQTSMYLCASSFGTGISYEQYFGPGTRLTVT.

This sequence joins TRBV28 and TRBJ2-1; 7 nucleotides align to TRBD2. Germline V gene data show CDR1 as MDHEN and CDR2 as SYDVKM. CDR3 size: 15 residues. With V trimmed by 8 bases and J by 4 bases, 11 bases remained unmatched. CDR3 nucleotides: TGTGCCAGCTTGGGGGGTAGCGGGCGGTACAATGAGCAGTTCTTC. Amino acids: CASLGGSGRYNEQFF.

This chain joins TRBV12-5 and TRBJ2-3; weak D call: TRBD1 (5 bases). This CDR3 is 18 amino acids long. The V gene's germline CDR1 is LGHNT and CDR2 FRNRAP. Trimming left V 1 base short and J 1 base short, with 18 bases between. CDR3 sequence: CASGLEIYQGRGTDTQYF. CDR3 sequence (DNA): TGTGCTAGTGGTTTGGAGATTTATCAGGGTAGGGGCACAGATACGCAGTATTTT.

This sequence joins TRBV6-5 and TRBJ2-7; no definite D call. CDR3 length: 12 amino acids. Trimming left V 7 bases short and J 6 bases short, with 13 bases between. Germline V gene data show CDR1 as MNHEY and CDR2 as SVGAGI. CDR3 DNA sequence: TGTGCCAGCACGGCGCGGCCTAGCGAGCAGTACTTC. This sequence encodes CASTARPSEQYF.

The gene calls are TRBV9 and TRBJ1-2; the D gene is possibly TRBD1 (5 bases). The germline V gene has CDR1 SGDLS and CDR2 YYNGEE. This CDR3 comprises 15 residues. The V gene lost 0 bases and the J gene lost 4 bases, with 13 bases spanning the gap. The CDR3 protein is CASSVGAQGAYGYTF. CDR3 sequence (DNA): TGTGCCAGCAGCGTAGGAGCTCAAGGGGCCTATGGCTACACCTTC.

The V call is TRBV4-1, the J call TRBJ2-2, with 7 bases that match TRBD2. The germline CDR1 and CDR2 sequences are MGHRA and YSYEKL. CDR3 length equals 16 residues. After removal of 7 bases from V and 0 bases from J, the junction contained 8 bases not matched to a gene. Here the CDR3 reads CASTPRGGANTGELFF. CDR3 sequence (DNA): TGCGCCAGCACCCCGAGGGGAGGGGCGAACACCGGGGAGCTGTTTTTT.

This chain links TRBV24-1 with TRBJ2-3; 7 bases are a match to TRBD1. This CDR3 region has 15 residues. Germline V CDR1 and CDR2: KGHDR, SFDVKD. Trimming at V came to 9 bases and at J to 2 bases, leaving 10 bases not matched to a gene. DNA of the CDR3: TGTGCCACCCAATCAACCGGACAGGACACAGATACGCAGTATTTT. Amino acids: CATQSTGQDTDTQYF.

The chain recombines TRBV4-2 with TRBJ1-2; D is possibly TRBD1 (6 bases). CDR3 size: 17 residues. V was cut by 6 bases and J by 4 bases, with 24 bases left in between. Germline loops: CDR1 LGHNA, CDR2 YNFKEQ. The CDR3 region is CASRRNLGQHFSYGYTF. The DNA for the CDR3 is TGTGCCAGCAGACGAAACCTAGGACAGCATTTTTCCTATGGCTACACCTTC.

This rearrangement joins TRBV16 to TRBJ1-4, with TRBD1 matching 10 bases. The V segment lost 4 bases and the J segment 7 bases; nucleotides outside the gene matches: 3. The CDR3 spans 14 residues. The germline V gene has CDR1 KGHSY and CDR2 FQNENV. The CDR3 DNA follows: TGTGCCAGCAGCCTGACAGGGGGCTTTGAAAAACTGTTTTTT. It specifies CASSLTGGFEKLFF.

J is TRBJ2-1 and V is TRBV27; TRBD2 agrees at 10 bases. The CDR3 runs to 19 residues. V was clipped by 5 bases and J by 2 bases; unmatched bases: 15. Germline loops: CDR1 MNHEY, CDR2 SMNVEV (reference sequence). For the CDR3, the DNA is TGTGCCAGCAGTCGCCTAACCCTAGCGGGAGCGAGGGCCTACAATGAGCAGTTCTTC. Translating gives CASSRLTLAGARAYNEQFF.

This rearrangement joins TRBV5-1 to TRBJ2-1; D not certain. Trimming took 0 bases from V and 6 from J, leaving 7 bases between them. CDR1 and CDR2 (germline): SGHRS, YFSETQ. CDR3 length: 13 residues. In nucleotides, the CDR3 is TGCGCCAGCAGCTTGGCAACTTCCAATGAGCAGTTCTTC. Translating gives CASSLATSNEQFF.

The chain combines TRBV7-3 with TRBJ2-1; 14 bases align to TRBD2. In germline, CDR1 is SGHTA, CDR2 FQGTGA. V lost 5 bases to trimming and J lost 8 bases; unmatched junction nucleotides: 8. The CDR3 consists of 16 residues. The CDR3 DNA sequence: TGTGCCAGCAGCCCGGGACTAGCGGGGGCTTGGTATGAGCAGTTCTTC. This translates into CASSPGLAGAWYEQFF.

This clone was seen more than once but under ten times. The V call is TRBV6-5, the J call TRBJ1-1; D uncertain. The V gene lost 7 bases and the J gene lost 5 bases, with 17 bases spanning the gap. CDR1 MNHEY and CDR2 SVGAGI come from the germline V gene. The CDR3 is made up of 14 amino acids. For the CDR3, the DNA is TGTGCCAGCATTCCCGGACTCCGAGGGACTGAAGCTTTCTTT. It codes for CASIPGLRGTEAFF.

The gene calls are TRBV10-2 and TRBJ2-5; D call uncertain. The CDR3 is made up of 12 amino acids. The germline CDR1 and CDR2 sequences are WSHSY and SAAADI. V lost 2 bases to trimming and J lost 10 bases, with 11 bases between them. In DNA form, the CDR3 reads TGCGCCAGCAGTGAGGACACCTCAGGCCAGTACTTC. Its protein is CASSEDTSGQYF.

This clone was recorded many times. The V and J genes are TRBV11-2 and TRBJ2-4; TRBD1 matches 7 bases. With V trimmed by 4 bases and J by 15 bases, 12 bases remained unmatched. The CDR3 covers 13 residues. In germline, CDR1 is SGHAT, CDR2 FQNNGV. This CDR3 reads CASSWGQYQAGYF. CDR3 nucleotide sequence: TGTGCCAGCAGCTGGGGACAGTATCAGGCTGGGTACTTC.